This TCR beta chain was obtained from a study of T cell responses to AZD1222 COVID-19 vaccine (dated by TCRdb to 2020 to 2023). For the wider study: AZD1222 recipients whose second dose came at about 4 weeks and those whose second dose came at about 12 weeks were combined into one group, since spike-specific TCR depth and breadth did not differ between the two schedules. Trial participants were enrolled by age into 18-55, 56-69 and 70-plus year subgroups, with approximately 160, 26 and 62 TCR-sequenced participants respectively. A total of under 250 trial participants underwent TCR sequencing, of whom 207 had received two doses of AZD1222 and approximately 25 had received two doses of the MenACWY control vaccine. The paper as a whole reports these results and caveats: The whole spike protein was spanned by vaccine-associated CD4 TCRs, and dominant responses were seen in regions 160-218 and 743-854. The 56-69-year group was small, and its depth increase did not reach significance, likely because of low power. Conclusions about previously exposed vaccinees were limited because only a handful of AZD1222 recipients were SARS-CoV-2 seropositive at baseline. Reportedly, close to half of the unique spike-specific TCRs recognized epitopes lying outside the regions that are mutated in the B.1.351 and B.1.1.7 variants. Participants were mostly white British, with more females than males. The authors suggested clonal diversity may have been underestimated. After two AZD1222 doses, spike-specific TCR breadth and depth were significantly higher than at day 0 and than in MenACWY recipients. No day 14 peak-response samples were available, so repertoires were characterized only after the peak T cell response.

The CDR3 regions of human TCRbeta chains were subjected to immunosequencing. Regarding the original processing steps: Repertoire TCRs were matched against a reference library of SARS-CoV-2-specific TCRs generated with the MIRA antigen-specificity platform. Breadth was defined as the fraction of unique TCRs that were SARS-CoV-2-associated, and depth was defined as the fraction of total T cells that were SARS-CoV-2-associated. Using the MIRA data, every spike-specific TCR was mapped to the spike region that the TCR reacted to and assigned to either a CD4 or a CD8 class. Log10-transformed breadth and depth values were compared by one-way ANOVA with Sidak's multiple comparisons tests. This immuneACCESS table, as held by TCRdb, lists in-frame sequences with V and J called but not all clones. Of the missing ones, under half trace to an unresolved V gene in checked studies; the others have no known cause. V and J calls and clone size are given by that table; D and trimming were obtained from the DNA. The sample yields fewer than 200,000 clones; about nine tenths were counted once. The ten largest clones take up around 1.6% of the sample.

CDR1 LGHNT and CDR2 FRNRAP were looked up in the germline V gene. The CDR3, from cysteine to phenylalanine, totals 16 residues. Only the CDR3 DNA stays, 48 bases, in frame from base 1. The germline V and J ends show losses of 7 bases and 3 bases respectively, and no gene match explains 13 bases of the junction. Read against the paper, the sample's time point label means: baseline before first vaccination. Vaccinee samples came from UK trials COV001 and COV002, including a single-blind randomized controlled phase 2/3 trial of AZD1222 (ChAdOx1 nCoV-19) in healthy adults. For TCRbeta chain sequencing, PBMC samples were collected from trial participants at day 0 and at day 28 after the second dose. The sample holds one count of this clone. The clone's antigen remains unknown. No qualities accompany the bases; no much larger clone lies one base away.

Here the sequenced sample was peripheral blood, taken on day 0 of AZD1222 vaccination. The source of this sequence is an adult in good health. This receptor chain uses TRBV12-5 and TRBJ2-7, and 9 junctional nucleotides match TRBD1. This receptor carries the CDR3 CASATRPGTGIYEQYF. The DNA reads as follows: TGTGCTAGTGCAACTCGGCCCGGGACAGGGATCTACGAGCAGTACTTC.